The 9 T cell receptor beta chains listed next were all sequenced from one sample in a study of T cells in Graves' hyperthyroidism and ophthalmopathy. It was RNA transcripts that yielded the amplified TCR beta CDR3 regions. HTBI primers drove first-round RT-PCR of the TCR CDR3. TCRdb re-derived calls from the multiplex PCR reads in MiXCR, one entry per CDR3 protein. Among 450,000 to 650,000 distinct CDR3 sequences listed, about 20% were seen once. The sequencing sample was made of blood. All receptors derive from a man between 18 and 35 years old with Graves' hyperthyroidism.

This clonotype showed up many times. This chain uses TRBV28 with TRBJ2-7; D gene ambiguous. The V end was cut by 6 bases, the J end by 2 bases, with 14 bases between. Germline values: CDR1 MDHEN, CDR2 SYDVKM. The CDR3 has 14 residues. This chain's CDR3 is CASSSRSVPYEQYF. CDR3 nucleotides: TGTGCCAGCAGCTCTCGATCAGTCCCCTACGAGCAGTACTTC.

This clonotype was counted between two and nine times. This may stem from a read error, because a much larger clone lies one nucleotide away. This sequence joins TRBV11-2 and TRBJ1-2; 7 positions match TRBD1. V trimming: 6 bases; J trimming: 6 bases; junction bases outside the gene matches: 7. CDR1 SGHAT and CDR2 FQNNGV come from the germline V gene. This CDR3 contains 13 residues. CDR3 sequence reads: CASRLTGADGYTF. The CDR3 bases are TGTGCCAGCAGACTTACAGGGGCCGATGGCTACACCTTC.

This clonotype has ten or more counts. The rearrangement uses TRBV9 and TRBJ2-7, with 7 bases fitting TRBD2. Germline-derived CDR1 and CDR2 are SGDLS and YYNGEE. J lost 4 bases, V lost 4 bases, and 11 bases had no gene match. The CDR3 spans 15 residues. The CDR3 sequence is CASSPSGAGSYEQYF. DNA for the CDR3: TGTGCCAGCAGCCCCTCCGGAGCGGGATCTTACGAGCAGTACTTC.

This clonotype was picked up many times. This chain connects TRBV29-1 to TRBJ1-2, with D possibly matching TRBD1 (5 bases). Germline V lookup: CDR1 SQVTM, CDR2 ANQGSEA. The CDR3 runs to 12 residues. The ends were cut back, 4 bases at V and 6 bases at J, with 12 bases in the middle. CDR3 protein: CSVAGGKDGYTF. The CDR3 DNA is TGCAGCGTTGCGGGGGGGAAAGATGGCTACACCTTC.

The V call is TRBV4-1, the J call TRBJ1-5; tentative D call: TRBD1 (6 bases). The CDR3 totals 16 residues. The V end lost 1 base, the J end lost 6 bases, and 16 bases lay between the germline ends. In germline, CDR1 is MGHRA, CDR2 YSYEKL. CDR3 residues: CASSQVMGGGGQPQHF. The CDR3 coding sequence is TGCGCCAGCAGCCAAGTGATGGGGGGGGGCGGTCAGCCCCAGCATTTT.

Details on this clonotype: It may be a read error: a sequence one base away is much more abundant. In this CDR3 the conserved last residue, phenylalanine or tryptophan, is missing, so a read error is likely. This chain connects TRBV2 to TRBJ2-7; 9 bases align to TRBD1. The CDR3 runs to 14 residues. V dropped 7 bases and J dropped 0; count of bases not matched to a gene: 4. Per the germline V gene, CDR1 is SNHLY and CDR2 is FYNNEI. As DNA, the CDR3 is TGTGCCAGCACATCGGACAGGGGCTCCTACGAGCAGTACCTC. Translating it yields CASTSDRGSYEQYL.

This clonotype was detected only a few times. V usage is TRBV27 and J usage is TRBJ2-5; 7 bases agree with TRBD1. There are 15 residues in the CDR3. CDR1 is MNHEY, CDR2 SMNVEV, per germline (reference sequence). The junction had 10 bases not matched to a gene; V was cut back by 7 bases and J by 2 bases. The CDR3 spells CASKRRTGEQETQYF. The CDR3 DNA follows: TGTGCCAGCAAAAGGAGAACAGGGGAACAAGAGACCCAGTACTTC.

This clonotype was found many times. The chain couples TRBV6-7 to TRBJ2-7; no firm D call. TRBV6-7 carries the ORF label, with uncertain function. The CDR3 runs to 15 residues. Deletions cut 2 bases from V and 6 bases from J, with 17 bases between. The CDR3 is CASSYNRTLPGEQYF. In DNA form, the CDR3 reads TGTGCCAGCAGTTACAACCGGACCCTTCCCGGCGAGCAGTACTTC.

This clonotype was detected a few times. This sequence joins TRBV12-3 or TRBV12-4 and TRBJ1-6, with 8 bases lining up with TRBD1. V gave up 6 bases and J gave up 7 bases; unmatched junction bases: 8. The CDR3 extends over 15 amino acids. The DNA of the CDR3 is TGTGCCAGCAGGAACGACAGGGGACCGAATTCACCCCTCCACTTT. Its translation: CASRNDRGPNSPLHF.